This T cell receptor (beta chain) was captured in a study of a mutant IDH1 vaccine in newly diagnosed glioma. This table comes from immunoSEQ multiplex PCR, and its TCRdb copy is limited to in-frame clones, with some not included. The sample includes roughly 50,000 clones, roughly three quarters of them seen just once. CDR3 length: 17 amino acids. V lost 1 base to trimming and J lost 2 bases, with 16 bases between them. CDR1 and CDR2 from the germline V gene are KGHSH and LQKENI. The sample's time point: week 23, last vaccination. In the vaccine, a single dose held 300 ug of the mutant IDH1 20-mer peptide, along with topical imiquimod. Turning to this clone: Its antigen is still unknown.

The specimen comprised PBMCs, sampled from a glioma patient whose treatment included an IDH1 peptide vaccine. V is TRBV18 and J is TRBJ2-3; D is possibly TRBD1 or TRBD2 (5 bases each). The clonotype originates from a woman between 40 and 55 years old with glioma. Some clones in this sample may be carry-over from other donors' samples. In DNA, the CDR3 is TGTGCCAGCTCACCACGGGAGCCAGGGCCTAACACAGATACGCAGTATTTT. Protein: CASSPREPGPNTDTQYF.